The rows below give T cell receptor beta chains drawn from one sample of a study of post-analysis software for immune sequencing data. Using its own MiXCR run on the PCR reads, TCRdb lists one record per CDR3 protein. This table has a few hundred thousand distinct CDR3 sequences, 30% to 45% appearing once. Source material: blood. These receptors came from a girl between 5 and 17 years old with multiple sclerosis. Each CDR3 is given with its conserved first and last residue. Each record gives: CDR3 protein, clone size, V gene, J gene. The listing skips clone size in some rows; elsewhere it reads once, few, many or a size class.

CASRRLAGATDTQYF	few	TRBV6-4	TRBJ2-3
CAWSLAGHYGYTF	.	TRBV30	TRBJ1-2
CSAITQETQYF	few	TRBV20-1	TRBJ2-5
CASSPLDRGYEQYF	few	TRBV5-5	TRBJ2-7
CASSPPRNYGYTF	few	TRBV28	TRBJ1-2
CASSLNGGASPLHF	few	TRBV7-3	TRBJ1-6
CASSAHRGDTQYF	.	TRBV7-2	TRBJ2-3
CASSLARGASADTQYF	once	TRBV12-3/TRBV12-4	TRBJ2-3
CASSQGSGAEQPQHF	.	TRBV4-2	TRBJ1-5
CASSLELYSNQPQHF	few	TRBV12-3/TRBV12-4	TRBJ1-5
CASSSKGGDTQYF	few	TRBV7-2	TRBJ2-3
CASSQEYGTYEQYF	many	TRBV4-1	TRBJ2-7
CASSYSDSYSNQPQHF	.	TRBV6-2/TRBV6-3	TRBJ1-5
CASSEASSTAHIQYF	.	TRBV6-1	TRBJ2-4
CASMAGGPLTYEQYF	.	TRBV12-3/TRBV12-4	TRBJ2-7
CASSPGTGTQETQYF	.	TRBV5-1	TRBJ2-5
CASSLRVGYGTGAGQPQHF	.	TRBV7-3	TRBJ1-5
CASGPGNYEQYF	.	TRBV10-2	TRBJ2-7
CASSLWGQVNEQYF	.	TRBV7-9	TRBJ2-7
CASSYSGTSGGYSYEQYF	few	TRBV6-5	TRBJ2-7
CASSPRTGTPQHF	few	TRBV11-2	TRBJ1-5
CASSPGTGEWDEQFF	few	TRBV7-9	TRBJ2-1
CASSLYRDTLYGYTF	few	TRBV5-5	TRBJ1-2
CASSSGHYEQYF	few	TRBV5-1	TRBJ2-7
CASSSQKYLGGYSGNTIYF	.	TRBV28	TRBJ1-3
CAIRQGSTHGELFF	.	TRBV25-1	TRBJ2-2
CASSPWSVANYGYTF	few	TRBV12-3/TRBV12-4	TRBJ1-2